This T cell receptor beta chain was recorded in a study of Graves' ophthalmopathy and Graves' hyperthyroidism. About the research overall: Ahead of any treatment, peripheral blood was obtained at the initial diagnosis. Study observations and caveats: Appearing in blood as well were most expanded thyroid clonotypes above 0.001 frequency.

As to this clonotype: Its antigen remains unknown. With a much larger clone just one base away, this may be a read error.

Amplifying from RNA transcripts, the study obtained TCR beta CDR3 regions. HTBI primers were employed in first-round RT-PCR, then a second-round multiplex PCR followed. From the multiplex PCR reads, TCRdb called clonotypes with MiXCR, one entry per CDR3 protein. The data contain 400,000 to 450,000 distinct CDR3 sequences, 21% of them seen just once; the ten biggest clones take up 2.5% to 3.5%. Between the trimmed V and J ends, which lost 3 bases and 1 base, there was a span of 18 bases. Germline loops: CDR1 LGHDT, CDR2 YNNKEL (reference sequence). The CDR3 runs to 17 residues. Hyperthyroidism showing no ophthalmopathy within 18 months of follow-up was stable.

The TCR was taken from a woman aged 18-29 years with stable Graves' hyperthyroidism. The source material was peripheral blood. V and J are TRBV3-1 and TRBJ2-5; D is possibly TRBD2 (5 bases). CDR3 region: CASSQDEPADIQETQYF. In nucleotides, the CDR3 is TGTGCCAGCAGCCAGGATGAACCAGCGGATATCCAAGAGACCCAGTACTTC.